A selection of T cell receptor beta chains follows, all from one sample in a study of human T cells and chemical hapten exposure. TCRdb redid the calling of the RACE reads with MiXCR, one entry per CDR3 protein. This sample has approximately 86,000 distinct CDR3 sequences, with approximately 11% found just once. The starting material was whole blood, obtained in connection with sensitization to the hapten diphenylcyclopropenone (DPC). The receptors originated from a woman aged 25 to 45 with alopecia areata. Some clones in this sample may be carry-over from other donors' samples. The conserved cysteine and the conserved F or W are not part of the CDR3 here. The order of the fields is J gene, V gene, CDR3 protein.

j_gene: TRBJ2-1; v_gene: TRBV7-9; CDR3aa: ASSLRAGGLNEQF
j_gene: TRBJ1-2; v_gene: TRBV30; CDR3aa: AWIPRTGFNYGYT
j_gene: TRBJ2-5; v_gene: TRBV28; CDR3aa: ASSLGLAVDQETQY
j_gene: TRBJ2-7; v_gene: TRBV7-9; CDR3aa: ASSAQGFGAYEQY
j_gene: TRBJ1-5; v_gene: TRBV25-1; CDR3aa: ASSAGGSDNQPQH
j_gene: TRBJ2-2; v_gene: TRBV6-5; CDR3aa: ASSYQGPAGELF
j_gene: TRBJ2-1; v_gene: TRBV6-5; CDR3aa: ASSLWGNEQF
j_gene: TRBJ2-2; v_gene: TRBV20-1; CDR3aa: SAGSGGALVGELF
j_gene: TRBJ2-3; v_gene: TRBV12-3/TRBV12-4; CDR3aa: ASSTMGDTQY
j_gene: TRBJ1-3; v_gene: TRBV7-9; CDR3aa: ASSPPGRHSGNTIY
j_gene: TRBJ2-7; v_gene: TRBV18; CDR3aa: ASSQARPGQGANEQY
j_gene: TRBJ2-2; v_gene: TRBV4-2; CDR3aa: ASSLGDRNTGELF
j_gene: TRBJ1-1; v_gene: TRBV7-6; CDR3aa: ASSLTEGTEAF
j_gene: TRBJ2-7; v_gene: TRBV28; CDR3aa: ASTGRGSGSSYEQY